A single sample is the source of the 21 T cell receptor beta chains below, sequenced in a study of OX40 agonist ivuxolimab in advanced cancers. Method: immunoSEQ multiplex PCR; TCRdb's copy keeps in-frame clones and lacks some. The sample contains about 81,000 clones, about 86% of which appear only once. The starting material was CD4+ or CD8+ T cells sorted from blood, obtained in a trial of the OX40 agonist ivuxolimab. The receptors were sampled from an adult with an advanced solid tumor such as melanoma, head and neck, liver or kidney cancer.

This clone was counted a few times. The genes are TRBV7-2 and TRBJ1-5, with D possibly being TRBD1 (5 bases). The germline V gene has CDR1 SGHTA and CDR2 FQGNSA. V lost 3 bases and J lost 2, with 11 bases in between. The CDR3 totals 15 residues. This chain's CDR3 is CASSFGRDGNQPQHF. In nucleotides, the CDR3 is TGTGCCAGCAGCTTTGGCAGGGACGGCAATCAGCCCCAGCATTTT.

J is TRBJ1-4 and V is TRBV7-9; D unclear. The germline CDR1 and CDR2 sequences are SEHNR and FQNEAQ (reference sequence). CDR3 length: 13 amino acids. V was shortened by 5 bases and J by 13 bases, with 17 bases between the two germline ends. The CDR3 region is CASSPLTASGLFF. In DNA form, the CDR3 reads TGTGCCAGCAGCCCTCTTACAGCATCGGGACTGTTTTTT.

CDR3 region: CASRLRPNISTGQPQHF. In DNA form, the CDR3 reads TGTGCAAGTCGCTTACGGCCCAATATTTCAACGGGTCAGCCCCAGCATTTT. The chain couples TRBV12-2 to TRBJ1-5. TRBV12-2 is described as a pseudogene. The CDR3 has 17 residues.

This rearrangement joins TRBV18 to TRBJ2-1; D gene uncertain. The CDR3 contains 13 residues. The germline V gene has CDR1 KGHSH and CDR2 LQKENI. V lost 5 bases to trimming and J lost 12 bases, with 17 bases between them. CDR3 protein: CASSSDTSSPQFF. CDR3 coding DNA: TGTGCCAGCTCATCAGACACGAGTTCCCCGCAGTTCTTC.

V usage is TRBV18 and J usage is TRBJ1-5, with unresolved D. The V gene's germline CDR1 is KGHSH and CDR2 LQKENI. V was trimmed by 2 bases and J by 3 bases, leaving 11 bases between them. The CDR3 totals 15 residues. Here the CDR3 DNA reads TGTGCCAGCTCACCAGCGGGCAGCCCCAATCAGCCCCAGCATTTT. This translates into CASSPAGSPNQPQHF.

The V and J genes are TRBV28 and TRBJ2-2; the D is unclear. V lost 2 bases, J lost 1 base, and 11 bases lay in between. Looked up from germline, CDR1 is MDHEN and CDR2 is SYDVKM. The CDR3 runs 16 residues. Here the CDR3 DNA reads TGTGCCAGCAGTTTAAGTTCCCGTCAGAACACCGGGGAGCTGTTTTTT. It specifies CASSLSSRQNTGELFF. Variable domain in full (rest from reference TRBV28 and TRBJ2-2): DVKVTQSSRYLVKRTGEKVFLECVQDMDHENMFWYRQDPGLGLRLIYFSYDVKMKEKGDIPEGYSVSREKKERFSLILESASTNQTSMYLCASSLSSRQNTGELFFGEGSRLTVL.

The rearrangement links TRBV5-1 to TRBJ2-6; unclear D gene. Germline V CDR1 and CDR2: SGHRS, YFSETQ. V was pared by 5 bases and J by 0 bases, with 12 bases between. The CDR3 length is 16 residues. CDR3 bases: TGCGCCAGCAGGGACGTTTTTAGCTCTGGGGCCAACGTCCTGACTTTC. As protein: CASRDVFSSGANVLTF.

V is TRBV28 and J is TRBJ2-7; the D call may be TRBD1 or TRBD2 (6 bases each). This CDR3 is 14 amino acids long. The V end lost 4 bases, the J end lost 3 bases, and 13 bases lay between the germline ends. The V gene's germline CDR1 is MDHEN and CDR2 SYDVKM. In DNA form, the CDR3 reads TGTGCCAGCAGTTCCGGGGGCCCCCACTACGAGCAGTACGTC. Amino acids: CASSSGGPHYEQYV.

V usage is TRBV7-9 and J usage is TRBJ2-1, with 7 nucleotides matching TRBD1. With V trimmed by 7 bases and J by 7 bases, 13 bases remained unmatched. The CDR3 runs 15 residues. In germline, CDR1 is SEHNR, CDR2 FQNEAQ (reference sequence). CDR3 nucleotide sequence: TGTGCCAGCATCTACGGGACAGTTGGAGGAAATGAGCAGTTCTTC. This sequence encodes CASIYGTVGGNEQFF. The full variable domain, rest sourced from reference TRBV7-9 and TRBJ2-1, is DTGVSQNPRHKITKRGQNVTFRCDPISEHNRLYWYRQTLGQGPEFLTYFQNEAQLEKSRLLSDRFSAERPKGSFSTLEIQRTEQGDSAMYLCASIYGTVGGNEQFFGPGTRLTVL.

The chain is built from TRBV30 and TRBJ2-1; 7 bases align to TRBD1. Germline V CDR1 and CDR2: GTSNPN, SVGIG (reference sequence). J gave up 5 bases and V 8 bases, and 9 bases lay outside the gene matches. The CDR3 has 13 amino acids. The CDR3 region has the DNA TGTGCCCGATGGGACAGAGAAAACAATGAGCAGTTCTTC. Protein: CARWDRENNEQFF. Based on the CDR3 plus reference TRBV30 and TRBJ2-1, the full variable domain is SQTIHQWPATLVQPVGSPLSLECTVEGTSNPNLYWYRQAAGRGLQLLFYSVGIGQISSEVPQNLSASRPQDRQFILSSKKLLLSDSGFYLCARWDRENNEQFFGPGTRLTVL.

The chain uses TRBV6-5 and TRBJ2-6, with D perhaps assigned TRBD1 or TRBD2 (5 bases each). This CDR3 is built from 15 residues. In germline, CDR1 is MNHEY, CDR2 SVGAGI. V dropped 5 bases and J dropped 4 bases, with 12 bases sitting between them. As DNA, the CDR3 is TGTGCCAGCAGTAACTTGGGGGACGGGGCCAACGTCCTGACTTTC. This sequence encodes CASSNLGDGANVLTF.

This sequence joins TRBV7-6 and TRBJ1-4, with TRBD1 identical over 10 bases. Germline V gives CDR1 SGHVS, CDR2 FNYEAQ. The CDR3 runs 15 residues. Trimming at V came to 2 bases and at J to 8 bases, leaving 5 bases not matched to a gene. The chain's CDR3 is CASSLSTGGAEKLFF. In nucleotides, the CDR3 is TGTGCCAGCAGCTTATCGACAGGGGGCGCGGAAAAACTGTTTTTT.

The rearrangement uses TRBV5-6 and TRBJ1-1; no clear D. The CDR3 spans 14 residues. Between the trimmed V and J ends, which lost 1 base and 3 bases, there was a span of 10 bases. CDR1 and CDR2 from the germline V gene are SGHDT and YYEEEE. This CDR3 is CASSLPGWDTEAFF. CDR3 nucleotides: TGTGCCAGCAGCTTGCCAGGATGGGACACTGAAGCTTTCTTT.

This rearrangement joins TRBV6-4 to TRBJ2-1; 8 bases match TRBD2. This CDR3 contains 16 residues. Germline V gene lookup returns CDR1 MRHNA and CDR2 SNTAGT. Unmatched junction bases numbered 13, after V lost 4 bases and J lost 8 bases. As DNA, the CDR3 is TGTGCCAGCAGTGCCCCCGGGGGGTCCGGGGGGGATGAGCAGTTCTTC. It is translated as CASSAPGGSGGDEQFF.

The gene calls are TRBV19 and TRBJ2-1; TRBD1 is a possible D gene (6 bases). CDR3 length equals 13 residues. V lost 3 bases to trimming and J lost 6 bases, with 9 bases between them. The V gene's germline CDR1 is LNHDA and CDR2 SQIVND (reference sequence). CDR3 loop: CASSINRANEQFF. The CDR3, as DNA: TGTGCCAGTAGTATCAACAGGGCCAATGAGCAGTTCTTC. Combining the CDR3 with reference TRBV19 and TRBJ2-1 gives the whole variable domain DGGITQSPKYLFRKEGQNVTLSCEQNLNHDAMYWYRQDPGQGLRLIYYSQIVNDFQKGDIAEGYSVSREKKESFPLTVTSAQKNPTAFYLCASSINRANEQFFGPGTRLTVL.

This clone counts as medium-sized. The chain recombines TRBV11-2 with TRBJ1-2, with D unresolved. CDR1 is SGHAT and CDR2 is FQNNGV in the germline V gene. CDR3 length equals 13 residues. V lost 5 bases, J lost 4 bases, and 11 bases lay in between. This CDR3 is CASSPAGGYGYTF. CDR3 bases: TGTGCCAGCAGCCCTGCAGGCGGCTATGGCTACACCTTC.

This sequence joins TRBV19 and TRBJ1-2; possibly TRBD1 for D (6 bases). The V gene lost 10 bases and the J gene lost 5 bases, with 23 bases spanning the gap. The CDR3 is 15 amino acids. The V gene's germline CDR1 is LNHDA and CDR2 SQIVND (reference sequence). The CDR3: CATFPGGREGYGYTF. CDR3 sequence (DNA): TGTGCCACCTTCCCCGGGGGCAGGGAAGGATATGGCTACACCTTC. The full variable domain, its missing parts supplied by reference TRBV19 and TRBJ1-2, is DGGITQSPKYLFRKEGQNVTLSCEQNLNHDAMYWYRQDPGQGLRLIYYSQIVNDFQKGDIAEGYSVSREKKESFPLTVTSAQKNPTAFYLCATFPGGREGYGYTFGSGTRLTVV.

The V call is TRBV7-2, the J call TRBJ1-3; D call uncertain. V was trimmed by 5 bases and J by 2 bases, leaving 13 bases between them. The CDR3 length is 15 residues. The germline CDR1 and CDR2 sequences are SGHTA and FQGNSA. The CDR3, as DNA: TGTGCCAGCAGCCAAACCGTACGGGCTGGAAACACCATATATTTT. Protein sequence: CASSQTVRAGNTIYF.

The chain couples TRBV19 to TRBJ1-5; D ambiguous. Germline assignment: CDR1 LNHDA and CDR2 SQIVND (reference sequence). The CDR3 has 15 amino acids. V lost 5 bases and J lost 3, with 14 bases in between. The CDR3 DNA reads as TGTGCCAGTAGTCCCCTACACGAACTCAATCAGCCCCAGCATTTT. Translation: CASSPLHELNQPQHF.

This chain connects TRBV7-8 to TRBJ2-2, with 9 bases fitting TRBD2. Germline CDR1 and CDR2: SGHVS and FQNEAQ. The CDR3 length is 17 residues. Germline trimming cut 6 bases from V and 1 base from J; bases unmatched to any gene: 9. The CDR3 bases are TGTGCCAGCAGAATGGGGTCTAGCGGGGTGAACACCGGGGAGCTGTTTTTT. It encodes CASRMGSSGVNTGELFF.

The gene calls are TRBV6-1 and TRBJ2-1, with 13 bases matching TRBD2. Trimming cost V 6 bases and J 6 bases; bases outside gene matches: 2. Germline assignment: CDR1 MNHNS and CDR2 SASEGT. CDR3 length: 14 amino acids. The CDR3 loop is CASRLAGGINEQFF. The CDR3 DNA is TGTGCCAGCAGACTAGCGGGAGGGATCAATGAGCAGTTCTTC.